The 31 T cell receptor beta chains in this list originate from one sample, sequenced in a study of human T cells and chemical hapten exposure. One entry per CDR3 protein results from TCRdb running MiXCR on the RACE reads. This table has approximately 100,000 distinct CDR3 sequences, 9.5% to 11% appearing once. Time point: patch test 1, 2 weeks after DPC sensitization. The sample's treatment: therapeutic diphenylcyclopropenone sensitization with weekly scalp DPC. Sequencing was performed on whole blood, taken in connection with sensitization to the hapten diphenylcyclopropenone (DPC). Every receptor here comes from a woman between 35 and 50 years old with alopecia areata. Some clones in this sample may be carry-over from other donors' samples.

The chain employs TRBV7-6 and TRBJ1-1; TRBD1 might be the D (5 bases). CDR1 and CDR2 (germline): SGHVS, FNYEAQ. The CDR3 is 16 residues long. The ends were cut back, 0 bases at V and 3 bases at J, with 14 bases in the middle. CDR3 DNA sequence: TGTGCCAGCAGCTTAGCCACCAGGGAGTCGGACACTGAAGCTTTCTTT. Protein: CASSLATRESDTEAFF.

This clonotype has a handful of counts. The CDR3 nucleotides read TGCGCCAGCAGCCCCGGACAGCCTAGCACAGATACGCAGTATTTT. It translates to CASSPGQPSTDTQYF. The chain recombines TRBV5-1 with TRBJ2-3; TRBD1 might be the D (6 bases). The CDR3 extends over 15 amino acids. The V and J ends lost 4 bases and 0 bases respectively, with 12 bases between them. Germline V gene lookup returns CDR1 SGHRS and CDR2 YFSETQ.

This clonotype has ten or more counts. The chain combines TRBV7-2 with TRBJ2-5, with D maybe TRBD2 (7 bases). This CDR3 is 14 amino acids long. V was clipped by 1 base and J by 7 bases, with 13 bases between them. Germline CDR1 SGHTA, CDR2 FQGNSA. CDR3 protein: CASSLVGGPGTQYF. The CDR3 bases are TGTGCCAGCAGCTTAGTGGGGGGGCCGGGGACCCAGTACTTC.

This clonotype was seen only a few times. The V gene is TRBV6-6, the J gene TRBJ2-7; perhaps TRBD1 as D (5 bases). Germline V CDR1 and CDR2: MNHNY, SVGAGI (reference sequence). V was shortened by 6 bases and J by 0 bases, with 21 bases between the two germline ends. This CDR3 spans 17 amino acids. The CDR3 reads CASSLDPRVKPSYEQYF. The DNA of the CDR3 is TGTGCCAGCAGCCTCGACCCCAGGGTGAAGCCCTCCTACGAGCAGTACTTC.

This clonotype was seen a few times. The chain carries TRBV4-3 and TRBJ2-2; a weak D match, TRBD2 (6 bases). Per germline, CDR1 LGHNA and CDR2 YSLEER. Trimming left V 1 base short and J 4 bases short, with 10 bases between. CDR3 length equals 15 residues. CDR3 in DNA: TGCGCCAGCAGCCAAGCAGGAGGGACCACCGGGGAGCTGTTTTTT. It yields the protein CASSQAGGTTGELFF.

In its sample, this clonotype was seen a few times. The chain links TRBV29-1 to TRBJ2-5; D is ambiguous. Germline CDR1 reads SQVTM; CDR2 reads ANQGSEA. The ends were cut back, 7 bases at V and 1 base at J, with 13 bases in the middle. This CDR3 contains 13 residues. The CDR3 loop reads CSAKPRFQETQYF. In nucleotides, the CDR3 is TGCAGCGCCAAGCCCAGGTTCCAAGAGACCCAGTACTTC. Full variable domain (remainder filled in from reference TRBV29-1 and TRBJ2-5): SAVISQKPSRDICQRGTSLTIQCQVDSQVTMMFWYRQQPGQSLTLIATANQGSEATYESGFVIDKFPISRPNLTFSTLTVSNMSPEDSSIYLCSAKPRFQETQYFGPGTRLLVL.

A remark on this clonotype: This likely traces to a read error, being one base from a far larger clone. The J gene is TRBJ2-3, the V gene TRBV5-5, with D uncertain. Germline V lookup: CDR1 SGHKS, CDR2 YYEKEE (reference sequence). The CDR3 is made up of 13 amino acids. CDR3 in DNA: TGTGCCAGCAGCTTGGTGGGCACAGATTCGCAGTATTTT. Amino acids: CASSLVGTDSQYF.

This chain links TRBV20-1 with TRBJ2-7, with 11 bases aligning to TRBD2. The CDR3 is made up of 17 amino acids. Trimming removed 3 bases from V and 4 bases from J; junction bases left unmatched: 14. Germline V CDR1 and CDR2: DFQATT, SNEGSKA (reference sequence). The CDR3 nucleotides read TGCAGTGCTAGCCCCGCTCGTAGCGGGAGGGCCGGGTACGAGCAGTACTTC. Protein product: CSASPARSGRAGYEQYF.

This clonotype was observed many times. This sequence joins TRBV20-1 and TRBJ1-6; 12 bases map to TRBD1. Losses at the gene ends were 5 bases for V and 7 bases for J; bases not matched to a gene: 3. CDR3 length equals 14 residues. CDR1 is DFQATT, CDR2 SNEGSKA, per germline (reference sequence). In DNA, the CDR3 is TGCAGTGCTCGGGACAGGGGGCGGAATTCACCCCTCCACTTT. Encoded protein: CSARDRGRNSPLHF.

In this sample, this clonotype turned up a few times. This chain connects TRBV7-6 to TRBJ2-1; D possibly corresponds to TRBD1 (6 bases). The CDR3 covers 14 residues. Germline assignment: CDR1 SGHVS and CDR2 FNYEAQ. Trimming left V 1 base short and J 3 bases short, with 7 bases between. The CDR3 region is CASSLEGDYNEQFF. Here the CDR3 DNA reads TGTGCCAGCAGCTTAGAGGGGGACTACAATGAGCAGTTCTTC. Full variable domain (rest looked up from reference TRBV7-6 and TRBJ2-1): GAGVSQSPRYKVTKRGQDVALRCDPISGHVSLYWYRQALGQGPEFLTYFNYEAQQDKSGLPNDRFSAERPEGSISTLTIQRTEQRDSAMYRCASSLEGDYNEQFFGPGTRLTVL.

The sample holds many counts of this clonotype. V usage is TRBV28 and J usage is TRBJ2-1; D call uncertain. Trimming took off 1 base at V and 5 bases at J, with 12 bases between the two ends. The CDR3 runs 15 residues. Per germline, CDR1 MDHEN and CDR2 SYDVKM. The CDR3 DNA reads TGTGCCAGCAGTTTATACAGTAAAGCAAACAATGAGCAGTTCTTC. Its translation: CASSLYSKANNEQFF.

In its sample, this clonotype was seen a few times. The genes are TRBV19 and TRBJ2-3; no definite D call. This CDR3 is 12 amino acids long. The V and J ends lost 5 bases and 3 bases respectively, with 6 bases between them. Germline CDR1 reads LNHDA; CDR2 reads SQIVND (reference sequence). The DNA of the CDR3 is TGTGCCAGTAGTGCCATTACAGATACGCAGTATTTT. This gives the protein CASSAITDTQYF. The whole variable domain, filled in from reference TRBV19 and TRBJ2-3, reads DGGITQSPKYLFRKEGQNVTLSCEQNLNHDAMYWYRQDPGQGLRLIYYSQIVNDFQKGDIAEGYSVSREKKESFPLTVTSAQKNPTAFYLCASSAITDTQYFGPGTRLTVL.

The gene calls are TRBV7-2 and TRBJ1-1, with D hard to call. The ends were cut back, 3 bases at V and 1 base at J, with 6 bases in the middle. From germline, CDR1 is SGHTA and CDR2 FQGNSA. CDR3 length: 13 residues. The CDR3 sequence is CASSFAANTEAFF. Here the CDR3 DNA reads TGTGCCAGCAGCTTCGCAGCGAACACTGAAGCTTTCTTT.

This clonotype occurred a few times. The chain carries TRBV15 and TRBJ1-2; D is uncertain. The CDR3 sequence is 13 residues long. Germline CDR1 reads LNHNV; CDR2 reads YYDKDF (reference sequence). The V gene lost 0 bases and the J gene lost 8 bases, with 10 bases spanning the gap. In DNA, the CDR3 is TGTGCCACCAGCAGAGACAGGAGGGCCGGCTACACCTTC. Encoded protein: CATSRDRRAGYTF.

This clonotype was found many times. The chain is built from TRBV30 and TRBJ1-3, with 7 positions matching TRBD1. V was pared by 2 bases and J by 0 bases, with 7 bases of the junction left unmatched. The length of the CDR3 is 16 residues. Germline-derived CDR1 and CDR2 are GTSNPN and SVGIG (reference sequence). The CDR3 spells CAWSTGTVYSGNTIYF. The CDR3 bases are TGTGCCTGGAGTACTGGGACAGTTTACTCTGGAAACACCATATATTTT. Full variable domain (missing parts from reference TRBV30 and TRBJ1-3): SQTIHQWPATLVQPVGSPLSLECTVEGTSNPNLYWYRQAAGRGLQLLFYSVGIGQISSEVPQNLSASRPQDRQFILSSKKLLLSDSGFYLCAWSTGTVYSGNTIYFGEGSWLTVV.

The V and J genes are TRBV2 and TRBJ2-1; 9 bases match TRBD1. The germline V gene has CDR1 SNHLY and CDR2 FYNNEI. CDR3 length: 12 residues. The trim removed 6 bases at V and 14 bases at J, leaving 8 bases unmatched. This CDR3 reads CASSQRQGGKFF. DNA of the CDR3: TGTGCCAGCAGCCAACGACAGGGGGGGAAGTTCTTC.

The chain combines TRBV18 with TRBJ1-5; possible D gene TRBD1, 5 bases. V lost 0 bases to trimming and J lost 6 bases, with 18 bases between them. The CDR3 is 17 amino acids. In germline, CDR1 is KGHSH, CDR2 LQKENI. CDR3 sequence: CASSPPGGDSRSQPQHF. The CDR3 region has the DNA TGTGCCAGCTCACCACCGGGAGGGGACTCCAGGAGTCAGCCCCAGCATTTT. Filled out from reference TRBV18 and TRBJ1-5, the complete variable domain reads NAGVMQNPRHLVRRRGQEARLRCSPMKGHSHVYWYRQLPEEGLKFMVYLQKENIIDESGMPKERFSAEFPKEGPSILRIQQVVRGDSAAYFCASSPPGGDSRSQPQHFGDGTRLSIL.

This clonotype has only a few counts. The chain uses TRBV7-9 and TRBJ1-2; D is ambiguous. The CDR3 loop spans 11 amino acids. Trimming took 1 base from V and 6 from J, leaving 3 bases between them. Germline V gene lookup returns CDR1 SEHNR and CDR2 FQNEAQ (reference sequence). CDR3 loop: CASSLEDGYTF. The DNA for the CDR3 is TGTGCCAGCAGCTTAGAGGATGGCTACACCTTC.

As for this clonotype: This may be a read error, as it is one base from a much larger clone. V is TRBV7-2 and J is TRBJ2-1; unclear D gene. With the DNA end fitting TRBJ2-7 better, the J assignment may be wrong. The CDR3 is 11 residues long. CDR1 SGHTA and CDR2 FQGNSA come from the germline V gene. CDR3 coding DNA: TGTGCCAGCAGCTACTACAATGAGCAGTACTTC. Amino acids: CASSYYNEQYF.

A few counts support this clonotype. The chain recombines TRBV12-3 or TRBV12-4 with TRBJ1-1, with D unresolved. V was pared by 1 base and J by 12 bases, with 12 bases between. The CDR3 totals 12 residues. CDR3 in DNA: TGTGCCAGCAGTTTAGACTGGCGGGAGCCTTTCTTT. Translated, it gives CASSLDWREPFF.

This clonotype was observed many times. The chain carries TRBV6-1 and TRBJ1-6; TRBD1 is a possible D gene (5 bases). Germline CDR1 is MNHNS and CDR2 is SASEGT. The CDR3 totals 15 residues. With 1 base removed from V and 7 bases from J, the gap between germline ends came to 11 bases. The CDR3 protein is CASSEGTGGNSPLHF. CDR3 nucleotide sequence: TGTGCCAGCAGTGAAGGTACCGGGGGAAATTCACCCCTCCACTTT.

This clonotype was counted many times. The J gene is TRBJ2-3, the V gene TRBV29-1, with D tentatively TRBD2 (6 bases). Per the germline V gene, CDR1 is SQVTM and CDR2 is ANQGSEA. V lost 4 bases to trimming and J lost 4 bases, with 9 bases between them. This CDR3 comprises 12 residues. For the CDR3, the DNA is TGCAGCGTTGCCCCTAGCGCAGATACGCAGTATTTT. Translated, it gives CSVAPSADTQYF.

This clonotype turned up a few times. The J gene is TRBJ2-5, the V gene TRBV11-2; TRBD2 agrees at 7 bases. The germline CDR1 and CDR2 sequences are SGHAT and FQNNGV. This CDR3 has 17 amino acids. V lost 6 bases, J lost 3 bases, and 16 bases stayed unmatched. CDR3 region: CASRDPRGSGVEETQYF. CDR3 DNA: TGTGCCAGCAGAGACCCCCGCGGGAGCGGGGTGGAAGAGACCCAGTACTTC.

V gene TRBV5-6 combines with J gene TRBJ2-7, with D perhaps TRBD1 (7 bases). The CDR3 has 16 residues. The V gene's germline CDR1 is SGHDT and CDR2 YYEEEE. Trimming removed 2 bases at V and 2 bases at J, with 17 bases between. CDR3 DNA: TGTGCCAGCAGCTTCTACAGGGGACTGAGCACCTACGAGCAGTACTTC. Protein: CASSFYRGLSTYEQYF.

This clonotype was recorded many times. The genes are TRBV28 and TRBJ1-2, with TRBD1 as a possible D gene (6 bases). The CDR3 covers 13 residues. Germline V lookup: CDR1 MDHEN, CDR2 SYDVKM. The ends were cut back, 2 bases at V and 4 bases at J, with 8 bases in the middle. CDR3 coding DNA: TGTGCCAGCAGTTTAATAGGGGGCTATGGCTACACCTTC. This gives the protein CASSLIGGYGYTF.

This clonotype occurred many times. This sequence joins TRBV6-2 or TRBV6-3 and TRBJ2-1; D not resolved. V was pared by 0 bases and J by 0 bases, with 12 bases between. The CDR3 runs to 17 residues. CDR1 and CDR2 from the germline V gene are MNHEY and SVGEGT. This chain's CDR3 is CASSYSYRLSSYNEQFF. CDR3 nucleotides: TGTGCCAGCAGTTACTCGTATAGATTAAGCTCCTACAATGAGCAGTTCTTC.

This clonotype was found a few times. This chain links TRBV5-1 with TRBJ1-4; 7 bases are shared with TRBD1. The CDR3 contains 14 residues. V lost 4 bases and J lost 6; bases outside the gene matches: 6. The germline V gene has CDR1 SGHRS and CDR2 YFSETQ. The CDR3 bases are TGCGCCAGCAGCCCGGGACAGACCTATGAAAAACTGTTTTTT. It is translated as CASSPGQTYEKLFF.

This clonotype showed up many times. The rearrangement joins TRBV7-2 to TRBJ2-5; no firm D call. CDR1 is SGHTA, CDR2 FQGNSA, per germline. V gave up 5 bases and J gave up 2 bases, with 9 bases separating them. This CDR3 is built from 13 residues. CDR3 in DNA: TGTGCCAGCAGCCCCGGGCCTCAAGAGACCCAGTACTTC. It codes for CASSPGPQETQYF.

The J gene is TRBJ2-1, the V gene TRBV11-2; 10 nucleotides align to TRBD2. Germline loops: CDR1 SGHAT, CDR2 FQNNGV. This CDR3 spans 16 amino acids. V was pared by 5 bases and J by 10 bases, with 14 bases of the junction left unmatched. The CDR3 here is CASSLTPAGGLGEQFF. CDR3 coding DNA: TGTGCCAGCAGCCTTACCCCAGCGGGAGGGCTGGGCGAGCAGTTCTTC.

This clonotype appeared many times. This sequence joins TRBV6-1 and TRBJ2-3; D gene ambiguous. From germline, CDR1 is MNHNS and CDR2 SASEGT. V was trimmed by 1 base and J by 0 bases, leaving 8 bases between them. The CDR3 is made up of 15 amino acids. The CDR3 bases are TGTGCCAGCAGTGAAGGACACCTTAGCACAGATACGCAGTATTTT. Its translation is CASSEGHLSTDTQYF.

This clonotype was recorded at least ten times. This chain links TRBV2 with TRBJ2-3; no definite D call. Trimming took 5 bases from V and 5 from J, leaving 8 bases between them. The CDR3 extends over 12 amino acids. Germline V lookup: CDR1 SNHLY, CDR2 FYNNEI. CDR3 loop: CASSSSGDTQYF. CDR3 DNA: TGTGCCAGCAGTTCCTCGGGAGATACGCAGTATTTT.